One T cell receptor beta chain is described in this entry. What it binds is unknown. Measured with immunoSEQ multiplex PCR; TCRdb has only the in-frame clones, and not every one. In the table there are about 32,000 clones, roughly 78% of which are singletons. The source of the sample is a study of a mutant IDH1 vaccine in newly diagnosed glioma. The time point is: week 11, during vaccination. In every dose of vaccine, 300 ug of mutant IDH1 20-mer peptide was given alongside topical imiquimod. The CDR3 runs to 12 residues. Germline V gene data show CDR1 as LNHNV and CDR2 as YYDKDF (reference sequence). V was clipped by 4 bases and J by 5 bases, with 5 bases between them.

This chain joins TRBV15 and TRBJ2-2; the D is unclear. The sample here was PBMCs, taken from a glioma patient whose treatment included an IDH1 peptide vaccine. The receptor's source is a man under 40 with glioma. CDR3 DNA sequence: TGTGCCACCAGCACCTCGACCGGGGAGCTGTTTTTT. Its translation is CATSTSTGELFF.